This paragraph covers one T cell receptor (beta chain) sequence. Its antigen is as yet unknown. This specimen comes from a study of post-analysis software for immune sequencing data. The authors incorporated unique molecular identifiers into the TCR beta cDNA libraries. TCRdb passed the PCR reads through MiXCR, listing each CDR3 protein once. The profile shows some 700,000 distinct CDR3 sequences, about 60% of them singletons. Study-wide results and caveats: Multiple sclerosis was associated with a significant reduction in normalized Chao1 diversity relative to controls.

This sequence originates from a girl aged 2-10 years with multiple sclerosis. The sequencing sample was made of blood.

CDR3 loop: CASSEKHQTTWHEAFF. As DNA, the CDR3 is TGTGCCAGCAGTGAGAAACACCAAACGACTTGGCATGAAGCTTTCTTT. The chain carries TRBV25-1 and TRBJ1-1; D not certain. This CDR3 is built from 16 residues. V lost 3 bases and J 7 bases, leaving 21 bases between the germline ends. Germline V gene lookup returns CDR1 MGHDK and CDR2 SYGVNS.